This note documents a single TCR beta chain sequence. The source of the sample is a study of tumor-infiltrating lymphocytes in oesophageal squamous cell carcinoma. Between the trimmed V and J ends, which lost 10 bases and 0 bases, there was a span of 18 bases. The CDR3 totals 15 residues. TCRdb recomputed calls from the PCR reads with MiXCR, one row per CDR3 protein. This sample has 15,000 to 20,000 distinct CDR3 sequences; roughly 41% occur once, and the top ten carry under 12%. The sequence derives from a male donor with esophageal squamous cell carcinoma. Sequenced material: normal esophageal tissue next to the tumor. The rearrangement uses TRBV5-3 and TRBJ2-3; D possibly corresponds to TRBD2 (6 bases). TRBV5-3 is an open reading frame, and its role is uncertain. The CDR3 loop reads CAGSSGWHSTDTQYF. The CDR3 nucleotides are TGTGCCGGTAGCAGCGGGTGGCATAGCACAGATACGCAGTATTTT.